This T cell receptor (beta chain) derives from a study of blood T cell repertoires in COVID-19. Overall study: From the United States, Italy and Spain came samples of acute and convalescent COVID-19. PBMCs, B-cell-depleted T cells, or T cells were the source of the cDNA or gDNA that made up the material.

The ends were cut back, 4 bases at V and 1 base at J, with 10 bases in the middle. CDR3 length: 14 amino acids. Germline assignment: CDR1 LGHDT and CDR2 YNNKEL (reference sequence). In the source study's methods: Reference gene primer amplification gave estimated nucleated cell counts. Sequencing was performed with immunoSEQ multiplex PCR; in TCRdb, only in-frame clones are kept and a portion is missing. That table gives V, J and clone size, and the DNA gave D and trimming. The sample includes just under 75,000 clones, roughly 84% of them seen just once. The chain has TRBV3-1 (or the pseudogene TRBV3-2) and TRBJ1-1; D is possibly TRBD1 (5 bases). The source is a man at least 80 years old with active or convalescent COVID-19. Sequenced input: peripheral blood. CDR3 residues: CASSPLQGNTEAFF. CDR3 coding DNA: TGTGCCAGCAGCCCTCTCCAGGGGAACACTGAAGCTTTCTTT.